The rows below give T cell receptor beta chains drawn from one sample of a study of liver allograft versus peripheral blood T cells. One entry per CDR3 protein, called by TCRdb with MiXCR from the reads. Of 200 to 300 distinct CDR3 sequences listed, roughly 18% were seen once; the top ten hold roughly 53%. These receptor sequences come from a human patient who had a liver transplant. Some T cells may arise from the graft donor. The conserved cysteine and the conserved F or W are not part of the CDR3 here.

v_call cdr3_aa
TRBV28 ASTPGTRGLQPQH
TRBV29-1 SVEAGKRGTEAF
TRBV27 APPKDRALSYEQY
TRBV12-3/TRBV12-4 ASSLVGDPVRYEQY
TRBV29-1 SVDTGRLNTEAF
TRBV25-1 ASSLAGDLNEQF
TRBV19 ASSILWTSGLYNEQF
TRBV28 ASSLSAGLREQY
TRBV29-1 SVPESGYT
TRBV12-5 ASGGTGAGDQPQH
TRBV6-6 ASSYAGAQETQY
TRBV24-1 ATFGDRGTGGYGYT
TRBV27 ASSLGGSYNEQF
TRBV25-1 ASSEYNGASYYEQY
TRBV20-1 SARYRLAYGEQF
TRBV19 ASSKRKGVKMTEAF
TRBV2 ASPWGDTEAF
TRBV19 ASSPSGALTGELF
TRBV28 ASSSYTSHLQDTQY
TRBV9 ASSAGTGSVPGYT
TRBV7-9 PSSSSSHNEQF
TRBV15 ATSVWAGTSGTEAF
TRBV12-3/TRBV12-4 ASSPPGLAGVSSYNEQF
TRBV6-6 ASSSVLQIMNTEAF
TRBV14 ASSQVSGGYEQY
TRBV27 ASSLGGMNTEAF
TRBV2 ASTALEGATMNTEAF
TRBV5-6 ASSRWAGDEQF
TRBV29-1 SVQVQANYGYT
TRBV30 AWSGGAHQETQY
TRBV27 ASNPGGNTEAF
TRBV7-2 ASSLKGLSSYNEQF
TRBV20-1 SARDNLVANYGYT
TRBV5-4 ASRSGQNNYGYT
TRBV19 ASSIGRQTGANVLT
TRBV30 GTGETEAF
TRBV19 ASSPERGMNTEAF
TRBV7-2 ASSSLGSQPQH
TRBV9 ASSSSGGASYNEQF
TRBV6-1 ASTERKTLHEQY
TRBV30 ACTDRGYGYT
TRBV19 ASSIASTGELF
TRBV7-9 ASSSRKPSYQDGYT
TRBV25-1 ASSQTGFAGNTIY
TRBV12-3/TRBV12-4 ASSFGGNSPLH
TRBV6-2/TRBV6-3 ASRIGLAGDNEQF
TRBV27 ASSWGRSYGYT
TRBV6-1 ATGLGQETQY
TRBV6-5 ASRIGLAGGETQY
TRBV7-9 ASSQGQGKDNEQF
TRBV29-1 SGQGANYGYT
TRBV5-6 ASTRGLGQMNTEAF
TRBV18 ASSPGTGFGYT
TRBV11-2 ASSLVTSGRVNEQF
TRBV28 AATGVGDNQPQH